The sequence of this T cell receptor (beta chain) was determined in a study of PD-1 blockade in classical Hodgkin lymphoma. Repertoires were generated with immunoSEQ multiplex PCR, while TCRdb's copy carries only in-frame clones and drops some. In the table there are tens of thousands of clones, over 75% of which are singletons. The V gene's germline CDR1 is GTSNPN and CDR2 SVGIG (reference sequence). V was pared by 2 bases and J by 4 bases, with 12 bases between. The CDR3 runs to 14 residues. About this clone itself: No antigen is known for it.

The study, taken as a whole, reports: Complete responders possessed baseline diversity comparable to newly diagnosed patients. What caused the repertoire differences, perhaps disease activity or prior therapy, remains undefined.

Every one of the patients relapsed after autologous stem cell transplantation (brentuximab vedotin exposure was variable). Best response was recorded as complete response, partial response or progressive disease. The source is a human donor with classical Hodgkin lymphoma. V and J are TRBV30 and TRBJ1-3, with D unclear. The sequenced sample was peripheral blood mononuclear cells (PBMCs), obtained at baseline. The DNA for the CDR3 is TGTGCCTGGAGTCGAGGTGTTTTAGGAAACACCATATATTTT. Its protein product is CAWSRGVLGNTIYF.